This T cell receptor beta chain emerged from a study of Ad26.COV2.S vaccination and SARS-CoV-2 variants. The method was immunoSEQ multiplex PCR; TCRdb's version includes in-frame clones alone and lacks a portion of them. The sample comprises around 380,000 clones, 70% to 90% of which are singletons, and 3% to 4.5% rests with the top ten. Treatment in this sample: around 19 received Ad26.COV2.S at low or high dose, single or two shots; about 5 received placebo; per-sample allocation not given. It was on day 63 after the first vaccine or placebo injection that samples were taken. The CDR3 is 11 amino acids. Germline assignment: CDR1 DFQATT and CDR2 SNEGSKA (reference sequence). Trimming pared 7 bases from V and 5 bases from J, leaving 11 bases between.

This sequence originates from a person between 18 and 65 years old who received the Ad26.COV2.S COVID-19 vaccine or a placebo. The V and J genes are TRBV20-1 and TRBJ1-1; D might be TRBD1 (5 bases). Here the sequenced sample was peripheral blood, taken in a trial of Ad26.COV2.S vaccine versus placebo. This CDR3 is CSVLGGTEAFF. CDR3 bases: TGCAGTGTACTCGGGGGTACTGAAGCTTTCTTT.